The 12 T cell receptor beta chains given below trace back to one sample, sequenced in a study of breast tumors, draining lymph nodes, adjacent tissues. Axillary draining lymph nodes of breast cancer patients supplied the node samples. MiXCR, run by TCRdb on the multiplex PCR reads, gives a single entry per CDR3 protein. Of more than 200,000 distinct CDR3 sequences in the sample, roughly 32% were seen once. Sequenced material: axillary lymph node tissue. The source is a female donor with breast cancer. Some clones in this sample may be carry-over from other donors' samples.

This clonotype was counted at least ten times. A read error may explain this, as a much larger clone is one base away. This sequence joins TRBV7-9 and TRBJ2-6; D perhaps matches TRBD2 (6 bases). Germline V gene sequence: CDR1 SEHNR, CDR2 FQNEAQ (reference sequence). The CDR3 length is 15 residues. The CDR3 bases are TGTGCCAGCAGCTTTCGGGACTCTGGGGCCAACGTCCTGCCTTTC. Translating gives CASSFRDSGANVLPF. Supplemented by reference TRBV7-9 and TRBJ2-6, the full variable domain reads DTGVSQNPRHKITKRGQNVTFRCDPISEHNRLYWYRQTLGQGPEFLTYFQNEAQLEKSRLLSDRFSAERPKGSFSTLEIQRTEQGDSAMYLCASSFRDSGANVLPFGAGSRLTVL.

Points on this clonotype: A much larger clonotype is one base distant, so this may be a read error. CDR3 sequence reads: CASSLAVSENLFF. Written as DNA, the CDR3 is TGCGCCAGCAGCTTGGCAGTGAGTGAAAACCTGTTTTTT. The chain combines TRBV5-1 with TRBJ1-4; D unclear. CDR3 size: 13 residues. Germline V gives CDR1 SGHRS, CDR2 YFSETQ.

Ten or more counts support this clonotype. This chain uses TRBV20-1 with TRBJ2-2; the D gene could be TRBD1 or TRBD2 (6 bases each). The ends were cut back, 2 bases at V and 7 bases at J, with 20 bases in the middle. This CDR3 comprises 16 residues. Germline V gene sequence: CDR1 DFQATT, CDR2 SNEGSKA (reference sequence). The CDR3 DNA reads TGCAGTGCTAGATACCTTCGGTGGGGGGCGGGCGGGGAGCTGTTTTTT. Translation gives CSARYLRWGAGGELFF.

There are many counts of this clonotype. The genes are TRBV2 and TRBJ1-3; perhaps TRBD1 as D (5 bases). Trimming took off 3 bases at V and 7 bases at J, with 13 bases between the two ends. Germline CDR1 reads SNHLY; CDR2 reads FYNNEI. The CDR3 has 14 amino acids. CDR3 amino acids: CASSDRQGGNTIYF. The DNA for the CDR3 is TGTGCCAGCAGTGATCGTCAGGGAGGGAACACCATATATTTT. Using reference TRBV2 and TRBJ1-3 for the parts outside the CDR3, the full variable domain is EPEVTQTPSHQVTQMGQEVILRCVPISNHLYFYWYRQILGQKVEFLVSFYNNEISEKSEIFDDQFSVERPDGSNFTLKIRSTKLEDSAMYFCASSDRQGGNTIYFGEGSWLTVV.

Of note for this clonotype: A read error may account for a junction end that differs from germline. This chain joins TRBV6-5 and TRBJ2-4, with 9 bases fitting TRBD1. This CDR3 region has 15 residues. CDR1 MNHEY and CDR2 SVGAGI come from the germline V gene. DNA of the CDR3: TGTGCCAGCAGTCACTCGGGACAGGGACCAAACATTCAGTACTTC. This encodes CASSHSGQGPNIQYF.

This clonotype was picked up many times. This chain connects TRBV4-1 to TRBJ2-2, with D perhaps matching TRBD1 (6 bases). The CDR3 contains 14 residues. Per the germline V gene, CDR1 is MGHRA and CDR2 is YSYEKL. V was shortened by 1 base and J by 3 bases, with 6 bases between the two germline ends. CDR3 nucleotide sequence: TGCGCCAGCAGCCAAGCAGGGGACACCGGGGAGCTGTTTTTT. It specifies CASSQAGDTGELFF.

This clonotype was recorded many times. This chain connects TRBV6-1 to TRBJ2-5, with a weak D call TRBD2 (6 bases). The V gene's germline CDR1 is MNHNS and CDR2 SASEGT. This CDR3 comprises 12 residues. The V and J ends lost 6 bases and 3 bases respectively, with 8 bases between them. The CDR3 DNA reads as TGTGCCAGCAGGGAGGGGAAAGAGACCCAGTACTTC. Its protein is CASREGKETQYF.

Ten or more counts support this clonotype. The chain joins TRBV2 to TRBJ2-1; 9 bases are shared with TRBD2. The CDR3 runs to 14 residues. The V and J ends lost 6 bases and 6 bases, in that order; junction bases with no gene match: 6. From germline, CDR1 is SNHLY and CDR2 FYNNEI. The CDR3 nucleotides read TGTGCCAGCAGGAGACTAGCGGCACTCAATGAGCAGTTCTTC. Translation: CASRRLAALNEQFF.

The chain joins TRBV6-1 to TRBJ1-1; D gene unclear. The CDR3 runs 12 residues. Germline loops: CDR1 MNHNS, CDR2 SASEGT. V lost 3 bases and J lost 6, with 8 bases in between. The CDR3 coding sequence is TGTGCCAGCAGTGATTGGACTGCTGAAGCTTTCTTT. Encoded protein: CASSDWTAEAFF.

In this sample, this clonotype turned up a few times. J is TRBJ1-1 and V is TRBV5-1; 10 bases are a match to TRBD1. CDR1 and CDR2 from the germline V gene are SGHRS and YFSETQ. The CDR3 totals 15 residues. J was trimmed by 4 bases and V by 4 bases; bases with no gene match: 7. The CDR3 loop is CASSVRQGASTEAFF. The CDR3 DNA follows: TGCGCCAGCAGCGTTCGACAGGGGGCGAGCACTGAAGCTTTCTTT.

This clonotype was counted ten times or more. CDR3 in DNA: TGTGCCAGCAGCCAACCGCCCTACAATGAGCAGTTCTTC. This translates into CASSQPPYNEQFF. J is TRBJ2-1 and V is TRBV5-6; unclear D gene. Germline CDR1 and CDR2: SGHDT and YYEEEE. With 4 bases removed from V and 2 bases from J, the gap between germline ends came to 7 bases. The CDR3 length is 13 residues.

At least ten counts were recorded for this clonotype. This chain uses TRBV6-5 with TRBJ2-3; 10 nucleotides match TRBD2. In germline, CDR1 is MNHEY, CDR2 SVGAGI. This CDR3 spans 15 amino acids. Unmatched junction bases numbered 12, after V lost 6 bases and J lost 9 bases. The CDR3 DNA sequence: TGTGCCAGCAGCTCCCCAGCGGGGGGGGACGGGACGCAGTATTTT. Translating it yields CASSSPAGGDGTQYF.